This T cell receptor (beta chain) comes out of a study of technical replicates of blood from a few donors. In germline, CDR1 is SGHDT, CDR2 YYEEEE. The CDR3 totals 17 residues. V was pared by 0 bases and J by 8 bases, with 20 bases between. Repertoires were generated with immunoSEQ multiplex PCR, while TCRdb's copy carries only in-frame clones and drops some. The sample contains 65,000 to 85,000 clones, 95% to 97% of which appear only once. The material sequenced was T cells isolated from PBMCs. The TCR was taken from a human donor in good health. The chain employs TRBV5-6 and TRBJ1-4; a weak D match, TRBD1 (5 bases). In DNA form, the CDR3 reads TGTGCCAGCAGCTTGGTAGGGGCCATCCCCAGCAAGGAAAAACTGTTTTTT. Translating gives CASSLVGAIPSKEKLFF.